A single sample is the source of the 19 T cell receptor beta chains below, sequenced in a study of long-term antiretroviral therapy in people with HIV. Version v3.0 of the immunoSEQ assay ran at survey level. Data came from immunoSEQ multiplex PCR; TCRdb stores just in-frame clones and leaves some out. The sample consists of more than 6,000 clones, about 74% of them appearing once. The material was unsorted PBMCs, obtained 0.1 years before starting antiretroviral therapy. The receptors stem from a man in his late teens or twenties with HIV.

CDR3 in DNA: TGTGCCAGCAGACCCCTTTGGGGGAGGTATGGCTACACCTTC. This encodes CASRPLWGRYGYTF. V and J are TRBV28 and TRBJ1-2; possibly TRBD1 for D (5 bases). Germline V gene data show CDR1 as MDHEN and CDR2 as SYDVKM. The ends were cut back, 6 bases at V and 5 bases at J, with 16 bases in the middle. The CDR3 runs 14 residues.

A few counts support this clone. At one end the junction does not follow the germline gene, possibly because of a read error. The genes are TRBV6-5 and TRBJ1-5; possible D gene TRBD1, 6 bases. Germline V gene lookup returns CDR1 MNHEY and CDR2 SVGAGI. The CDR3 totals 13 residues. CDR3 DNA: TGTGCCACCAGTGGGACAAACGGTCAGCCCCAGCATTTT. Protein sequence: CATSGTNGQPQHF.

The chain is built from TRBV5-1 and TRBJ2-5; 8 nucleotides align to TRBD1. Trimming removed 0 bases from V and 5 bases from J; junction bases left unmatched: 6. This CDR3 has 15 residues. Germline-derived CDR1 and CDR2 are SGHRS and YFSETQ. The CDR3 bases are TGCGCCAGCAGCTTGGGGCGGAGGACAGGGGAGACCCAGTACTTC. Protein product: CASSLGRRTGETQYF.

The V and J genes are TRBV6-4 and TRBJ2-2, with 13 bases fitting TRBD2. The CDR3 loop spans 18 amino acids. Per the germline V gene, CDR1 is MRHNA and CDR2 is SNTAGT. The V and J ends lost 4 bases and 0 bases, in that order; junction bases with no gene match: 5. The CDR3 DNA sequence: TGTGCCAGCAGTGGGGAACTAGCGGGGGGGACGAACACCGGGGAGCTGTTTTTT. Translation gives CASSGELAGGTNTGELFF.

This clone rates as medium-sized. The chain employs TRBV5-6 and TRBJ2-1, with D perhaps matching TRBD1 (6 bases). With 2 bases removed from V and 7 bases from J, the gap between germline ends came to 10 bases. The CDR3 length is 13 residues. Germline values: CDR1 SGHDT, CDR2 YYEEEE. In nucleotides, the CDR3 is TGTGCCAGCAGCTTTACAGGGAGAAATGAGCAGTTCTTC. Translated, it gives CASSFTGRNEQFF.

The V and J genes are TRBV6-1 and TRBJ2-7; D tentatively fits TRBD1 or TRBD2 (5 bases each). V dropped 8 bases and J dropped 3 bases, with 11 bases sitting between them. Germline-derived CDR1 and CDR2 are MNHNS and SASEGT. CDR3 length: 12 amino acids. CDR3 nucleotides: TGTGCCAGCCTGAGGGGTTTCTACGAGCAGTACTTC. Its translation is CASLRGFYEQYF.

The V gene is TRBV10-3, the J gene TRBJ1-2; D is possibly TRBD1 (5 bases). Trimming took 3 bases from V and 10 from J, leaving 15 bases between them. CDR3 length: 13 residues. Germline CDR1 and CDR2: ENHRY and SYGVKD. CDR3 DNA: TGTGCCATCAGTGACCCTACGGGACTAATCTACACCTTC. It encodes CAISDPTGLIYTF.

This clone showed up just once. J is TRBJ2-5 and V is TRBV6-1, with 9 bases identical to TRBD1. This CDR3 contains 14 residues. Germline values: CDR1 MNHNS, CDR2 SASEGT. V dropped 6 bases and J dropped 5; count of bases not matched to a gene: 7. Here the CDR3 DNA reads TGTGCCAGCAGCGGTGGACAGGGGTTTGAGACCCAGTACTTC. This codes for CASSGGQGFETQYF.

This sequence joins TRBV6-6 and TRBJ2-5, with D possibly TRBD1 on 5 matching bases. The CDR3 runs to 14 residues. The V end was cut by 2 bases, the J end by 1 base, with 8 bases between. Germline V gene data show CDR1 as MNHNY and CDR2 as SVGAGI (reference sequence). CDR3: CASSYGHLQETQYF. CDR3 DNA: TGTGCCAGCAGTTACGGACACCTCCAAGAGACCCAGTACTTC.

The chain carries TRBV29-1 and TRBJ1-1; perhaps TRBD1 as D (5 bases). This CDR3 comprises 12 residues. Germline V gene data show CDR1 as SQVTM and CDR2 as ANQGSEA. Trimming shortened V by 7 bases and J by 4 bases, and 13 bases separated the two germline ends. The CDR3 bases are TGCAGCGCCCTCCCAGGGCCCACTGAAGCTTTCTTT. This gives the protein CSALPGPTEAFF.

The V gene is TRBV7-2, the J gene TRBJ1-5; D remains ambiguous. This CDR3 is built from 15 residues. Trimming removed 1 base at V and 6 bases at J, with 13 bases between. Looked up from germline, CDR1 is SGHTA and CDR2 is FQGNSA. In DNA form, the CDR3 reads TGTGCCAGCAGCTTAGAGGGTAGGGAGGGTCAGCCCCAGCATTTT. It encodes CASSLEGREGQPQHF.

CDR3 sequence (DNA): TGTGCCAACGGGGGTATGGAGTACAATGAGCAGTTCTTC. Its protein is CANGGMEYNEQFF. J is TRBJ2-1 and V is TRBV10-3; a possible D gene is TRBD2 (6 bases). The germline CDR1 and CDR2 sequences are ENHRY and SYGVKD. The germline V and J ends were trimmed by 10 bases and 4 bases, with 14 bases remaining between them. The CDR3 is made up of 13 amino acids.

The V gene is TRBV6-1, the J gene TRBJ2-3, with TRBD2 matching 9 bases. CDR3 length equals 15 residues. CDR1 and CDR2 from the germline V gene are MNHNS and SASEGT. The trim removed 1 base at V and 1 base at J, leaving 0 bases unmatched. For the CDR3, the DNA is TGTGCCAGCAGTGAAGAGCGGGGGGGCACAGATACGCAGTATTTT. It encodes CASSEERGGTDTQYF.

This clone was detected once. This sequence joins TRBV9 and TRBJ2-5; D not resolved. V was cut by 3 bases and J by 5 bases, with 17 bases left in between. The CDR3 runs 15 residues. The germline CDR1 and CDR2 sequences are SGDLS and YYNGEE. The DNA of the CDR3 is TGTGCCAGCAGCGCTACTTCTTCTACTCAGGAGACCCAGTACTTC. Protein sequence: CASSATSSTQETQYF.

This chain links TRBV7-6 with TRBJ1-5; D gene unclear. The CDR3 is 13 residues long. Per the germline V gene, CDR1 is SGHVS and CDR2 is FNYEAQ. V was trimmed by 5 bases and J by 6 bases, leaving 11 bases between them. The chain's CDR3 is CASSAGGSQPQHF. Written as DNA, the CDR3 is TGTGCCAGCAGCGCGGGAGGGAGTCAGCCCCAGCATTTT.

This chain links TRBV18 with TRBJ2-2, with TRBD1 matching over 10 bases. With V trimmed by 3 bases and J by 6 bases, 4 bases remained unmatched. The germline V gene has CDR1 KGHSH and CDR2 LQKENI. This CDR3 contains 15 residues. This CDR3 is CASSPRQGAAGELFF. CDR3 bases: TGTGCCAGCTCACCCAGACAGGGGGCCGCCGGGGAGCTGTTTTTT.

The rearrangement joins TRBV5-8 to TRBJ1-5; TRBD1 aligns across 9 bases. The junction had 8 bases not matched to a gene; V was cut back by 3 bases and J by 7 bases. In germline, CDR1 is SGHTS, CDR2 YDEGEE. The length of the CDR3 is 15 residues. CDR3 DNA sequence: TGTGCCAGCAGCTCACCGGGACAGGGAGGACAGCCCCAGCATTTT. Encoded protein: CASSSPGQGGQPQHF.

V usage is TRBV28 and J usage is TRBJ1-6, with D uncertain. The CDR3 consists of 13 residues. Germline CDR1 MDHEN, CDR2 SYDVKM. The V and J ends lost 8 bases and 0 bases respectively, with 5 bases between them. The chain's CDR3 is CASVVSYNSPLHF. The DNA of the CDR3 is TGTGCCAGCGTCGTCTCCTATAATTCACCCCTCCACTTT.

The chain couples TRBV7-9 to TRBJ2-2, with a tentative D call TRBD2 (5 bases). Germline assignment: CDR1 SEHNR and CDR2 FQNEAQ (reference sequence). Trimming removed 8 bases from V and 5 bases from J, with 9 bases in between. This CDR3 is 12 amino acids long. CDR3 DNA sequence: TGTGCCAGCTCGGAGGAAACCGGGGAGCTGTTTTTT. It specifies CASSEETGELFF.